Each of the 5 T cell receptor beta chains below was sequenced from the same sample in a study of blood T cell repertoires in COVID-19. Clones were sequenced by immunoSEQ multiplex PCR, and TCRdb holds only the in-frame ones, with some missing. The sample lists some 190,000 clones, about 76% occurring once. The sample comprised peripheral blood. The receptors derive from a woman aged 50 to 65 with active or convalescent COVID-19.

The CDR3 nucleotides are TGCGGGATAGACAGACCCTACGAGCAGTACTTC. The encoded protein is CGIDRPYEQYF. The rearrangement uses TRBV20-1 and TRBJ2-7, with D perhaps TRBD1 (5 bases). This CDR3 comprises 11 residues. Germline V gene data show CDR1 as DFQATT and CDR2 as SNEGSKA (reference sequence).

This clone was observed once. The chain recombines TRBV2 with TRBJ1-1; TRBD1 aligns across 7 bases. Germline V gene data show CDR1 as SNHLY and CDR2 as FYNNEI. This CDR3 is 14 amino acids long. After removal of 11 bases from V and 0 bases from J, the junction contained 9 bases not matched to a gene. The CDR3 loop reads CALKQQGLNTEAFF. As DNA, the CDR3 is TGTGCCCTCAAACAACAGGGGTTGAACACTGAAGCTTTCTTT.

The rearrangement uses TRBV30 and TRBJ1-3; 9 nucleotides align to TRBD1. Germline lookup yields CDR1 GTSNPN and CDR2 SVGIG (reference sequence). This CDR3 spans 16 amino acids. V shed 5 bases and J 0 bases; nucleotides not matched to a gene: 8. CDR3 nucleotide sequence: TGTGCCTGGGGCGGCGGGACAGGGATCTCTGGAAACACCATATATTTT. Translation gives CAWGGGTGISGNTIYF.

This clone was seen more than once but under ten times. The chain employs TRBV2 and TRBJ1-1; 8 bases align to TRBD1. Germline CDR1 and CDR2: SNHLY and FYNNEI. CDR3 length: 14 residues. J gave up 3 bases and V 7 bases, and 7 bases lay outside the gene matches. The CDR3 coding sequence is TGTGCCAGCACCGGGGACAGGTGGGACACTGAAGCTTTCTTT. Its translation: CASTGDRWDTEAFF.

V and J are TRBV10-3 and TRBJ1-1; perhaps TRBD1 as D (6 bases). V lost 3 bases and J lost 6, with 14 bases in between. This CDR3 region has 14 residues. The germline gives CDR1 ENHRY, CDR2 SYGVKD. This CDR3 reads CAISDRGGCAEAFF. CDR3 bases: TGTGCCATCAGTGACCGGGGGGGCTGCGCTGAAGCTTTCTTT.